This paragraph covers one T cell receptor (beta chain) sequence. No antigen is known for it. The sample comes from a study of shared clonotypes between healthy human individuals. Study-level points and caveats: Sharing across a few donors was seen in 4% to 6.5% of naive CD4 clonotypes.

Per the germline V gene, CDR1 is SGDLS and CDR2 is YYNGEE. The CDR3 has 14 amino acids. The V segment lost 3 bases and the J segment 10 bases; nucleotides outside the gene matches: 11. Sequencing used immunoSEQ multiplex PCR; TCRdb keeps in-frame clones, though not all of them. Of about 1 million clones in the sample, more than 60% were seen once. Sequencing used memory CD4+ T cells sorted from blood. Subset in this sample: CD45RA-negative fraction. This receptor was obtained from a man between 18 and 29 years old in good health. The chain joins TRBV9 to TRBJ1-2, with 8 bases that match TRBD1. In DNA form, the CDR3 reads TGTGCCAGCAGCGCCCAGGCTGGGGACAGGTACTACACCTTC. This codes for CASSAQAGDRYYTF.